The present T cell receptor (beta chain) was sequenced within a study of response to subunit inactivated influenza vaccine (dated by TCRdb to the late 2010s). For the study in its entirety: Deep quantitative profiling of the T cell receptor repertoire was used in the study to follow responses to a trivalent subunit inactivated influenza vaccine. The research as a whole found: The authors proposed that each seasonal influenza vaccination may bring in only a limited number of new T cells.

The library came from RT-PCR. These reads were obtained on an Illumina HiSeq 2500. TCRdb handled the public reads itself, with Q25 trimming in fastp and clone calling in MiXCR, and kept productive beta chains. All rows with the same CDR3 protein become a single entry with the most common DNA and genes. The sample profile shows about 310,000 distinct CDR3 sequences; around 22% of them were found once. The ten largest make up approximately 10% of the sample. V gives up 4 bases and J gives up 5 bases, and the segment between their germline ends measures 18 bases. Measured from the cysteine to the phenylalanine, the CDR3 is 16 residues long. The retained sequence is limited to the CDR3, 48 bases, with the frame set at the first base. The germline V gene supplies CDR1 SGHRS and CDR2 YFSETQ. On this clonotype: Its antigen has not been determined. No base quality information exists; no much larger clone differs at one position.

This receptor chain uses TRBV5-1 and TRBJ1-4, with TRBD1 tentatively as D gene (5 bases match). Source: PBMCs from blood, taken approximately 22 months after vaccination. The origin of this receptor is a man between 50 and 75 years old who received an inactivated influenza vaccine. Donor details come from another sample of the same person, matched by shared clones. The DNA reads TGCGCCAGCAGCCCAAACAGGAACGGAATAAATGAAAAACTGTTTTTT. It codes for CASSPNRNGINEKLFF.